The 27 T cell receptor beta chains reported below all come from one sample, sequenced in a study of cytomegalovirus exposure and HLA in healthy donors. Use of 60 Vbeta and 13 Jbeta primers characterized the PCR. TCRdb keeps only in-frame clones here, not all; method: immunoSEQ multiplex PCR. The repertoire holds about 210,000 clones, around four fifths seen once, with less than 2% in the top ten. Sample: PBMCs. The receptors were sampled from a man aged 35 to 55 in good health and CMV-seropositive.

The J gene is TRBJ1-1, the V gene TRBV5-1; D perhaps matches TRBD1 (6 bases). V gave up 0 bases and J gave up 0 bases, with 9 bases separating them. The CDR3 totals 15 residues. CDR1 and CDR2 (germline): SGHRS, YFSETQ. CDR3 in amino acids: CASSLATGLNTEAFF. The CDR3 DNA is TGCGCCAGCAGCTTGGCCACAGGGTTGAACACTGAAGCTTTCTTT.

This chain links TRBV19 with TRBJ1-2, with D uncertain. Germline CDR1 and CDR2: LNHDA and SQIVND (reference sequence). V was trimmed by 8 bases and J by 3 bases, leaving 28 bases between them. The CDR3 runs 18 residues. The CDR3 DNA reads TGTGCCAGTGACGGACTGGCGGATACCGGTCCGTCCGACTATGGCTACACCTTC. It yields the protein CASDGLADTGPSDYGYTF. The full variable domain, its missing parts supplied by reference TRBV19 and TRBJ1-2, is DGGITQSPKYLFRKEGQNVTLSCEQNLNHDAMYWYRQDPGQGLRLIYYSQIVNDFQKGDIAEGYSVSREKKESFPLTVTSAQKNPTAFYLCASDGLADTGPSDYGYTFGSGTRLTVV.

As to this clone: At one end the junction does not follow the germline gene, possibly because of a read error. The chain has TRBV5-4 and TRBJ2-4; no reliable D call. Germline CDR1 and CDR2: SGHNT and YYREEE (reference sequence). The CDR3 spans 13 residues. The chain's CDR3 is CASSLAVDNSQYF. The CDR3 DNA reads TGTGCCAGCAGCTTGGCGGTTGACAACAGTCAGTACTTC.

The chain carries TRBV18 and TRBJ1-1, with 9 bases fitting TRBD1. Trimming removed 3 bases from V and 11 bases from J; junction bases left unmatched: 25. Germline V gene lookup returns CDR1 KGHSH and CDR2 LQKENI. The CDR3 loop spans 19 amino acids. The DNA for the CDR3 is TGTGCCAGCTCACCTACACCAATTATGGGACAGGGCGTTGGGTTGGAGGCTTTCTTT. Its translation: CASSPTPIMGQGVGLEAFF.

The chain uses TRBV6-1 and TRBJ2-7, with TRBD1 matching over 8 bases. The CDR3 has 18 amino acids. CDR1 MNHNS and CDR2 SASEGT come from the germline V gene. Trimming took 0 bases from V and 3 from J; bases not matched to a gene: 13. In DNA form, the CDR3 reads TGTGCCAGCAGTGAAGCCCCTCATCTAGGGACAGGTTACTACGAGCAGTACTTC. Its translation: CASSEAPHLGTGYYEQYF.

The chain employs TRBV18 and TRBJ1-2, with TRBD1 matching 9 bases. With V trimmed by 1 base and J by 7 bases, 7 bases remained unmatched. The CDR3 runs 15 residues. Germline lookup yields CDR1 KGHSH and CDR2 LQKENI. The CDR3 reads CASSPRTGEGAGYTF. The CDR3 DNA reads TGTGCCAGCTCACCACGGACAGGGGAGGGAGCTGGCTACACCTTC.

This clone was seen a handful of times. This chain connects TRBV5-1 to TRBJ2-7; TRBD1 aligns across 10 bases. Trimming removed 0 bases from V and 3 bases from J; junction bases left unmatched: 3. Germline loops: CDR1 SGHRS, CDR2 YFSETQ. This CDR3 spans 15 amino acids. The CDR3 DNA follows: TGCGCCAGCAGCTTGGGACAGGGGGCTATCTACGAGCAGTACTTC. Its protein is CASSLGQGAIYEQYF.

J is TRBJ2-3 and V is TRBV7-2; 8 bases align to TRBD2. Germline V gene data show CDR1 as SGHTA and CDR2 as FQGNSA. This CDR3 spans 15 amino acids. V lost 2 bases to trimming and J lost 6 bases; unmatched junction nucleotides: 7. The CDR3 nucleotides are TGTGCCAGCAGCTTAAGTAGCGGGAAGGGGGATACGCAGTATTTT. Its protein product is CASSLSSGKGDTQYF.

The V gene is TRBV9, the J gene TRBJ2-7, with TRBD2 as a possible D gene (6 bases). V lost 1 base to trimming and J lost 3 bases, with 17 bases between them. This CDR3 spans 16 amino acids. The germline V gene encodes CDR1 SGDLS and CDR2 YYNGEE. CDR3 loop: CASSVFPSSEIYEQYF. In DNA, the CDR3 is TGTGCCAGCAGCGTATTCCCCTCTAGCGAGATCTACGAGCAGTACTTC.

The chain has TRBV25-1 and TRBJ2-2; no definite D call. V dropped 8 bases and J dropped 4 bases, with 5 bases sitting between them. Germline CDR1 and CDR2: MGHDK and SYGVNS. This CDR3 comprises 11 residues. Here the CDR3 DNA reads TGTGCCAGCTCCTTCACCGGGGAGCTGTTTTTT. Protein product: CASSFTGELFF.

The chain has TRBV7-2 and TRBJ2-5; D may be TRBD2 (5 bases). Judging by the DNA end, TRBJ2-7 fits better; the J call may be wrong. Germline V gene lookup returns CDR1 SGHTA and CDR2 FQGNSA. This CDR3 spans 13 amino acids. CDR3 protein: CASSSPSRYEQYF. The CDR3 DNA reads as TGTGCCAGCAGCTCCCCTAGCAGATACGAGCAGTACTTC.

The chain links TRBV7-8 to TRBJ1-2; maybe TRBD1 (6 bases). The V gene's germline CDR1 is SGHVS and CDR2 FQNEAQ. The CDR3 extends over 15 amino acids. Between the trimmed V and J ends, which lost 1 base and 7 bases, there was a span of 16 bases. In DNA, the CDR3 is TGTGCCAGCAGCTTAGGATCTGGGGGCGCGAGTGGCTACACCTTC. It is translated as CASSLGSGGASGYTF.

J is TRBJ2-2 and V is TRBV9, with D possibly being TRBD2 (6 bases). V lost 2 bases and J lost 3, with 11 bases in between. Germline CDR1 reads SGDLS; CDR2 reads YYNGEE. This CDR3 spans 15 amino acids. This CDR3 is CASSVGGGYTGELFF. The CDR3 nucleotides read TGTGCCAGCAGCGTTGGGGGAGGATACACCGGGGAGCTGTTTTTT.

V usage is TRBV9 and J usage is TRBJ1-2; D possibly corresponds to TRBD1 (5 bases). CDR3 length: 15 residues. Germline CDR1 reads SGDLS; CDR2 reads YYNGEE. Between the trimmed V and J ends, which lost 0 bases and 4 bases, there was a span of 13 bases. The CDR3 reads CASSVDGRVGYGYTF. The CDR3, as DNA: TGTGCCAGCAGCGTAGACGGCAGGGTAGGCTATGGCTACACCTTC.

The chain uses TRBV29-1 and TRBJ2-3; D gene unclear. Germline loops: CDR1 SQVTM, CDR2 ANQGSEA. The CDR3 runs 15 residues. V was clipped by 6 bases and J by 1 base, with 17 bases between them. This CDR3 reads CSVDFKLTGTDTQYF. CDR3 sequence (DNA): TGCAGCGTAGACTTTAAACTAACGGGCACAGATACGCAGTATTTT.

The chain combines TRBV5-1 with TRBJ1-3; the D is unclear. The CDR3 extends over 15 amino acids. Germline-derived CDR1 and CDR2 are SGHRS and YFSETQ. Trimming removed 4 bases at V and 1 base at J, with 12 bases between. CDR3 sequence (DNA): TGCGCCAGCAGCCCTCTGGGGAGTTCTGGAAACACCATATATTTT. This encodes CASSPLGSSGNTIYF.

The V gene is TRBV6-5, the J gene TRBJ2-3; TRBD2 agrees at 7 bases. Germline CDR1 reads MNHEY; CDR2 reads SVGAGI. CDR3 length: 14 amino acids. Germline trimming cut 4 bases from V and 8 bases from J; bases unmatched to any gene: 9. In DNA, the CDR3 is TGTGCCAGCAGTTTTGACAGCGGGGAGGGTACGCAGTATTTT. Residues: CASSFDSGEGTQYF.

This clone was seen only a few times. This rearrangement joins TRBV6-1 to TRBJ1-1; D may be TRBD1 (6 bases). Trimming removed 2 bases at V and 1 base at J, with 11 bases between. Germline loops: CDR1 MNHNS, CDR2 SASEGT. CDR3 size: 15 residues. CDR3 loop: CASSEYTGRNTEAFF. The CDR3 coding sequence is TGTGCCAGCAGTGAATATACAGGGAGGAACACTGAAGCTTTCTTT.

In this sample, this clone turned up once. The chain links TRBV6-1 to TRBJ2-6; D may be TRBD1 (6 bases). This CDR3 is built from 18 residues. Per germline, CDR1 MNHNS and CDR2 SASEGT. V lost 2 bases, J lost 0 bases, and 14 bases lay in between. This CDR3 is CASSELVTGGSGANVLTF. The CDR3 DNA follows: TGTGCCAGCAGTGAATTAGTGACAGGTGGCTCTGGGGCCAACGTCCTGACTTTC.

The chain joins TRBV2 to TRBJ1-5; D not resolved. Germline lookup yields CDR1 SNHLY and CDR2 FYNNEI. This CDR3 is built from 14 residues. Trimming shortened V by 7 bases and J by 2 bases, and 12 bases separated the two germline ends. The CDR3 bases are TGTGCCAGCAACCCGTCCCGGGGCAATCAGCCCCAGCATTTT. Encoded protein: CASNPSRGNQPQHF.

V usage is TRBV7-3 and J usage is TRBJ2-1, with 11 bases identical to TRBD2. The CDR3 spans 16 residues. J was trimmed by 7 bases and V by 5 bases; bases with no gene match: 10. CDR1 and CDR2 from the germline V gene are SGHTA and FQGTGA. This chain's CDR3 is CASSPLAGGPKNEQFF. The CDR3 DNA reads TGTGCCAGCAGCCCTTTAGCGGGAGGGCCAAAAAATGAGCAGTTCTTC.

This chain links TRBV19 with TRBJ2-1; 14 bases agree with TRBD2. The V and J ends lost 5 bases and 0 bases, in that order; junction bases with no gene match: 9. The CDR3 loop spans 19 amino acids. Germline assignment: CDR1 LNHDA and CDR2 SQIVND (reference sequence). Written as DNA, the CDR3 is TGTGCCAGTAGTGCACCGGGACTAGCGGGAGTGATCTCCTACAATGAGCAGTTCTTC. Translated: CASSAPGLAGVISYNEQFF.

V gene TRBV4-2 combines with J gene TRBJ2-2; a possible D gene is TRBD2 (5 bases). Germline-derived CDR1 and CDR2 are LGHNA and YNFKEQ. Deletions cut 7 bases from V and 0 bases from J, with 9 bases between. This CDR3 has 14 residues. CDR3 in amino acids: CASNDGANTGELFF. CDR3 sequence (DNA): TGTGCCAGCAACGACGGGGCGAACACCGGGGAGCTGTTTTTT.

The chain recombines TRBV18 with TRBJ1-1, with D unclear. Germline V gene lookup returns CDR1 KGHSH and CDR2 LQKENI. The CDR3 extends over 14 amino acids. Trimming took 3 bases from V and 5 from J, leaving 13 bases between them. Here the CDR3 reads CASSPRGDGTEAFF. The CDR3 DNA is TGTGCCAGCTCACCGCGCGGTGATGGGACTGAAGCTTTCTTT.

V is TRBV11-1 and J is TRBJ2-1; D uncertain. V gave up 2 bases and J gave up 8 bases, with 4 bases separating them. This CDR3 spans 11 amino acids. Germline V CDR1 and CDR2: SGHAT, FQDESV (reference sequence). The CDR3 here is CASSLTHEQFF. Here the CDR3 DNA reads TGTGCCAGCAGCTTAACACATGAGCAGTTCTTC. The whole variable domain, remainder taken from reference TRBV11-1 and TRBJ2-1, is EAEVAQSPRYKITEKSQAVAFWCDPISGHATLYWYRQILGQGPELLVQFQDESVVDDSQLPKDRFSAERLKGVDSTLKIQPAELGDSAMYLCASSLTHEQFFGPGTRLTVL.

The chain joins TRBV19 to TRBJ2-5, with 7 bases identical to TRBD1. Germline CDR1 and CDR2: LNHDA and SQIVND (reference sequence). V trimming: 5 bases; J trimming: 3 bases; junction bases outside the gene matches: 9. There are 15 residues in the CDR3. The CDR3 here is CASSPRQGSKETQYF. DNA of the CDR3: TGTGCCAGTAGTCCGAGACAGGGATCCAAAGAGACCCAGTACTTC.

The chain joins TRBV5-1 to TRBJ2-2; no clear D. This CDR3 has 15 residues. The V end was cut by 1 base, the J end by 5 bases, with 12 bases between. From germline, CDR1 is SGHRS and CDR2 YFSETQ. CDR3 protein: CASSLFGFGTGELFF. The DNA for the CDR3 is TGCGCCAGCAGCTTGTTCGGGTTCGGGACCGGGGAGCTGTTTTTT. The full variable domain, in which reference TRBV5-1 and TRBJ2-2 provide the parts outside the CDR3, is KAGVTQTPRYLIKTRGQQVTLSCSPISGHRSVSWYQQTPGQGLQFLFEYFSETQRNKGNFPGRFSGRQFSNSRSEMNVSTLELGDSALYLCASSLFGFGTGELFFGEGSRLTVL.